What follows are 30 T cell receptor beta chains derived from one specimen sequenced in a study of shared clonotypes between healthy human individuals. Produced via immunoSEQ multiplex PCR; TCRdb's table is partial and in-frame only. Counted here are 2 million to 3 million clones, 90% to 95% occurring once; the ten biggest clones make up 0.36%. Sequenced material: naive CD4+ T cells from PBMCs. Subset of the sample: CD45RA+ positively selected. The receptors here all came from a man aged 18 to 29 in good health. Some clones in this sample may be carry-over from other donors' samples.

In the case of this clone: Other DNA sequences in this sample translate to the same CDR3. The chain carries TRBV5-1 and TRBJ1-1; 9 bases map to TRBD1. V was clipped by 4 bases and J by 5 bases; unmatched bases: 9. The CDR3 covers 15 residues. The germline gives CDR1 SGHRS, CDR2 YFSETQ. CDR3 region: CASSLTGTGNTEAFF. In DNA form, the CDR3 reads TGCGCCAGCAGCCTGACCGGGACAGGGAATACTGAAGCTTTCTTT.

The chain uses TRBV14 and TRBJ2-1; tentatively, D is TRBD1 or TRBD2 (5 bases each). The germline V and J ends were trimmed by 2 bases and 3 bases, with 11 bases remaining between them. Per the germline V gene, CDR1 is SGHDN and CDR2 is FVKESK. CDR3 length: 15 amino acids. The CDR3 DNA reads as TGTGCCAGCAGCCAAAAGGGACGAGGCTACAATGAGCAGTTCTTC. Translation: CASSQKGRGYNEQFF. Looking up the rest from reference TRBV14 and TRBJ2-1 gives the full variable domain: EAGVTQFPSHSVIEKGQTVTLRCDPISGHDNLYWYRRVMGKEIKFLLHFVKESKQDESGMPNNRFLAERTGGTYSTLKVQPAELEDSGVYFCASSQKGRGYNEQFFGPGTRLTVL.

This chain joins TRBV7-2 and TRBJ1-5; tentative D call: TRBD1 (5 bases). The CDR3 extends over 16 amino acids. Trimming stripped 4 bases from V and 5 bases from J, with 18 bases between. Germline V gene data show CDR1 as SGHTA and CDR2 as FQGNSA. The CDR3 reads CASSSPAGTGDQPQHF. The CDR3 DNA reads TGTGCCAGCAGCTCACCCGCCGGGACGGGTGATCAGCCCCAGCATTTT.

This clone appeared once. The rearrangement uses TRBV7-8 and TRBJ2-1, with a possible D match to TRBD2 (5 bases). The germline CDR1 and CDR2 sequences are SGHVS and FQNEAQ. The V end lost 0 bases, the J end lost 0 bases, and 6 bases lay between the germline ends. CDR3 length: 15 amino acids. The CDR3 nucleotides are TGTGCCAGCAGCTTAGCGGGGAGCTCCTACAATGAGCAGTTCTTC. Translating it yields CASSLAGSSYNEQFF.

This clone showed up just a few times. The rearrangement uses TRBV18 and TRBJ1-1, with D uncertain. Deletions cut 0 bases from V and 6 bases from J, with 11 bases between. CDR1 and CDR2 (germline): KGHSH, LQKENI. The CDR3 sequence is 14 residues long. The CDR3 DNA reads TGTGCCAGCTCACCACCGACGATGGGAGCTGAAGCTTTCTTT. It specifies CASSPPTMGAEAFF.

The V gene is TRBV5-1, the J gene TRBJ1-1; TRBD1 might be the D (5 bases). Per germline, CDR1 SGHRS and CDR2 YFSETQ. This CDR3 is built from 12 residues. Trimming took off 7 bases at V and 7 bases at J, with 14 bases between the two ends. DNA of the CDR3: TGCGCCAGCTCCCCAGAGAGGGGTGAAGCTTTCTTT. Its protein is CASSPERGEAFF.

J is TRBJ1-4 and V is TRBV19, with a tentative D call TRBD1 (5 bases). The ends were cut back, 4 bases at V and 8 bases at J, with 23 bases in the middle. The CDR3 contains 17 residues. Germline V lookup: CDR1 LNHDA, CDR2 SQIVND (reference sequence). The CDR3 DNA sequence: TGTGCCAGTAGTAAAGGGGCAGTTGGCGCGGCTAGAGAAAAACTGTTTTTT. Translating it yields CASSKGAVGAAREKLFF.

V gene TRBV7-9 combines with J gene TRBJ2-1; D call uncertain. Trimming shortened V by 3 bases and J by 5 bases, and 8 bases separated the two germline ends. This CDR3 spans 13 amino acids. CDR1 and CDR2 (germline): SEHNR, FQNEAQ (reference sequence). The CDR3 coding sequence is TGTGCCAGCAGCTTGGGCGTTGACAATGAGCAGTTCTTC. Amino acids: CASSLGVDNEQFF.

The chain combines TRBV7-2 with TRBJ2-3, with 7 positions matching TRBD2. After removal of 0 bases from V and 6 bases from J, the junction contained 12 bases not matched to a gene. Germline V gene lookup returns CDR1 SGHTA and CDR2 FQGNSA. The CDR3 consists of 17 residues. The CDR3 region has the DNA TGTGCCAGCAGCTTAGCTCCGACTAGCCCGCAGGGTGATACGCAGTATTTT. As protein: CASSLAPTSPQGDTQYF.

In this sample, this clone turned up once. The rearrangement uses TRBV30 and TRBJ1-4, with 10 bases fitting TRBD1. The CDR3 runs to 13 residues. The V segment lost 5 bases and the J segment 7 bases; nucleotides outside the gene matches: 4. CDR1 and CDR2 from the germline V gene are GTSNPN and SVGIG (reference sequence). CDR3 in DNA: TGTGCCTGGGCCGGGACAGGGGTTGAAAAACTGTTTTTT. Its protein is CAWAGTGVEKLFF.

This clone was seen only once. The V and J genes are TRBV11-2 and TRBJ2-1, with 13 bases matching TRBD2. Germline V gene lookup returns CDR1 SGHAT and CDR2 FQNNGV. J lost 8 bases, V lost 5 bases, and 6 bases had no gene match. This CDR3 has 15 amino acids. The CDR3: CASSPRTSGSYEQFF. CDR3 DNA: TGTGCCAGCAGCCCCCGGACTAGCGGGAGCTATGAGCAGTTCTTC. Full variable domain (outside the CDR3, taken from reference TRBV11-2 and TRBJ2-1): EAGVAQSPRYKIIEKRQSVAFWCNPISGHATLYWYQQILGQGPKLLIQFQNNGVVDDSQLPKDRFSAERLKGVDSTLKIQPAKLEDSAVYLCASSPRTSGSYEQFFGPGTRLTVL.

This clone was seen a few times. The chain employs TRBV7-3 and TRBJ1-4; tentative D call: TRBD1 (5 bases). Per the germline V gene, CDR1 is SGHTA and CDR2 is FQGTGA. This CDR3 region has 13 residues. Trimming took off 3 bases at V and 10 bases at J, with 12 bases between the two ends. The chain's CDR3 is CASSLNQGGKLFF. DNA for the CDR3: TGTGCCAGCAGCTTGAACCAGGGAGGAAAACTGTTTTTT.

The gene calls are TRBV6-5 and TRBJ1-3, with D perhaps TRBD1 (5 bases). From germline, CDR1 is MNHEY and CDR2 SVGAGI. The CDR3 sequence is 14 residues long. Trimming stripped 6 bases from V and 4 bases from J, with 13 bases between. CDR3 in DNA: TGTGCCAGCAGCCCCGGGACGCCGGGAAACACCATATATTTT. It encodes CASSPGTPGNTIYF.

J is TRBJ2-7 and V is TRBV19; no firm D call. CDR3 size: 13 residues. Germline loops: CDR1 LNHDA, CDR2 SQIVND (reference sequence). Trimming shortened V by 5 bases and J by 7 bases, and 15 bases separated the two germline ends. The CDR3 sequence is CASSPPGRSEQYF. The CDR3 DNA reads as TGTGCCAGTAGTCCCCCGGGTCGTTCGGAGCAGTACTTC. The complete variable domain, with remaining parts taken from reference TRBV19 and TRBJ2-7, reads DGGITQSPKYLFRKEGQNVTLSCEQNLNHDAMYWYRQDPGQGLRLIYYSQIVNDFQKGDIAEGYSVSREKKESFPLTVTSAQKNPTAFYLCASSPPGRSEQYFGPGTRLTVT.

The chain uses TRBV27 and TRBJ2-1; tentative D call: TRBD2 (6 bases). CDR1 MNHEY and CDR2 SMNVEV come from the germline V gene (reference sequence). The CDR3 length is 18 residues. V gave up 3 bases and J gave up 0 bases, with 18 bases separating them. Here the CDR3 DNA reads TGTGCCAGCAGTTTGGGTAGTGCTCTCGGGAGCTCCTACAATGAGCAGTTCTTC. Protein: CASSLGSALGSSYNEQFF.

In regard to this clone: At the DNA level, this CDR3 is encoded by other sequences in the same sample as well. J is TRBJ2-7 and V is TRBV18, with 9 bases matching TRBD1. J gave up 4 bases and V 3 bases, and 4 bases lay outside the gene matches. Germline V lookup: CDR1 KGHSH, CDR2 LQKENI. The CDR3 is made up of 14 amino acids. CDR3 coding DNA: TGTGCCAGCTCACCTCGACAGGGGGATTACGAGCAGTACTTC. This codes for CASSPRQGDYEQYF.

The chain employs TRBV6-5 and TRBJ2-7; 9 bases are shared with TRBD1. Trimming took 6 bases from V and 2 from J; bases not matched to a gene: 8. The CDR3 totals 15 residues. CDR1 is MNHEY and CDR2 is SVGAGI in the germline V gene. In DNA form, the CDR3 reads TGTGCCAGCAGGCCGGAACAGGGGGCTACCTACGAGCAGTACTTC. Protein product: CASRPEQGATYEQYF.

J is TRBJ2-6 and V is TRBV15, with D possibly being TRBD1 or TRBD2 (6 bases each). CDR1 is LNHNV and CDR2 is YYDKDF in the germline V gene (reference sequence). The CDR3 loop spans 18 amino acids. V lost 3 bases, J lost 1 base, and 16 bases lay in between. This CDR3 reads CATSRQGRTGSGANVLTF. The CDR3 region has the DNA TGTGCCACCAGCAGGCAGGGGAGGACCGGTTCTGGGGCCAACGTCCTGACTTTC.

The chain is built from TRBV19 and TRBJ1-5; D is undetermined. Germline lookup yields CDR1 LNHDA and CDR2 SQIVND (reference sequence). Trimming took 7 bases from V and 6 from J, leaving 10 bases between them. This CDR3 is 12 amino acids long. The chain's CDR3 is CASTRSGQPQHF. The CDR3 nucleotides are TGTGCCAGTACCAGATCGGGTCAGCCCCAGCATTTT.

The chain uses TRBV4-1 and TRBJ2-1; 10 bases match TRBD1. CDR1 and CDR2 from the germline V gene are MGHRA and YSYEKL. The CDR3 has 16 residues. J was trimmed by 3 bases and V by 1 base; bases with no gene match: 3. The CDR3 protein is CASSQGDRGLYNEQFF. The DNA of the CDR3 is TGCGCCAGCAGCCAAGGAGACAGGGGGCTCTACAATGAGCAGTTCTTC.

Note on this clone: Other nucleotide sequences from this sample produce the same CDR3. The rearrangement joins TRBV19 to TRBJ2-6; D remains unclear. The germline CDR1 and CDR2 sequences are LNHDA and SQIVND (reference sequence). The CDR3 loop spans 13 amino acids. V lost 6 bases and J lost 4, with 7 bases in between. CDR3 amino acids: CASRGPGANVLTF. CDR3 in DNA: TGTGCCAGTAGAGGTCCGGGGGCCAACGTCCTGACTTTC.

For this clone: Other nucleotide sequences in the sample specify the same CDR3. This chain connects TRBV9 to TRBJ2-1; no clear D gene. This CDR3 contains 14 residues. Germline V lookup: CDR1 SGDLS, CDR2 YYNGEE. The V end was cut by 0 bases, the J end by 4 bases, with 8 bases between. CDR3 nucleotides: TGTGCCAGCAGCGTAGGGGCTACTTACAATGAGCAGTTCTTC. Its protein product is CASSVGATYNEQFF.

The V gene is TRBV4-2, the J gene TRBJ2-2, with 9 bases lining up with TRBD2. There are 17 residues in the CDR3. Germline V gene sequence: CDR1 LGHNA, CDR2 YNFKEQ. The V and J ends lost 4 bases and 7 bases, in that order; junction bases with no gene match: 13. The CDR3 is CASSRMTSGAGGGELFF. CDR3 nucleotide sequence: TGTGCCAGCAGCCGCATGACTAGTGGAGCGGGAGGCGGGGAGCTGTTTTTT.

Regarding this clone: The same CDR3 also results from other DNA sequences found in this sample. The chain uses TRBV7-2 and TRBJ2-2; D not resolved. CDR1 SGHTA and CDR2 FQGNSA come from the germline V gene. V was trimmed by 1 base and J by 7 bases, leaving 4 bases between them. CDR3 length: 12 amino acids. CDR3 in DNA: TGTGCCAGCAGCTTAGGAGTCGGGGAGCTGTTTTTT. It specifies CASSLGVGELFF.

The chain recombines TRBV5-1 with TRBJ2-1; 11 nucleotides match TRBD2. Per germline, CDR1 SGHRS and CDR2 YFSETQ. There are 14 residues in the CDR3. Unmatched junction bases numbered 5, after V lost 6 bases and J lost 6 bases. The CDR3 DNA is TGCGCCAGCACGCCCGGGACTAGCGGCAATGAGCAGTTCTTC. It is translated as CASTPGTSGNEQFF.

This clone has a single count. Other DNA variants within this sample encode the same CDR3. The CDR3 region has the DNA TGTGCCAGCTCACCACCTAGCGGCGGCACAGATACGCAGTATTTT. Translated, it gives CASSPPSGGTDTQYF. The chain joins TRBV18 to TRBJ2-3, with D tentatively TRBD2 (6 bases). The CDR3 extends over 15 amino acids. V gave up 0 bases and J gave up 1 base, with 8 bases separating them. The V gene's germline CDR1 is KGHSH and CDR2 LQKENI.

J is TRBJ2-2 and V is TRBV9; the D call may be TRBD1 or TRBD2 (6 bases each). Germline-derived CDR1 and CDR2 are SGDLS and YYNGEE. The length of the CDR3 is 17 residues. V was cut by 0 bases and J by 6 bases, with 18 bases left in between. CDR3 residues: CASSVDRGSRGPGELFF. The CDR3 bases are TGTGCCAGCAGCGTAGATCGAGGCTCCCGGGGGCCCGGGGAGCTGTTTTTT.

The DNA of the CDR3 is TGTGCCAGCAGCCCCCGACTAGATTCGAACGGGGAGCTGTTTTTT. The encoded protein is CASSPRLDSNGELFF. This chain uses TRBV7-9 with TRBJ2-2; possible D gene TRBD2, 6 bases. The CDR3 runs 15 residues. V was trimmed by 5 bases and J by 7 bases, leaving 17 bases between them. Germline loops: CDR1 SEHNR, CDR2 FQNEAQ (reference sequence).

The CDR3 DNA is TGTGCCAGCTCACCAAGTGCCTTGGGTACTGGAAACACCATATATTTT. Protein: CASSPSALGTGNTIYF. The chain has TRBV18 and TRBJ1-3; D remains ambiguous. Germline lookup yields CDR1 KGHSH and CDR2 LQKENI. The CDR3 is 16 residues long. V lost 2 bases, J lost 2 bases, and 13 bases lay in between.

A note on this clone: This same CDR3 is encoded by further DNA sequences in the sample. The chain recombines TRBV15 with TRBJ1-4; D might be TRBD1 (5 bases). V gave up 0 bases and J gave up 6 bases, with 11 bases separating them. The CDR3 consists of 15 residues. Germline lookup yields CDR1 LNHNV and CDR2 YYDKDF (reference sequence). CDR3 residues: CATSRDKGWDEKLFF. CDR3 DNA: TGTGCCACCAGCAGAGATAAGGGGTGGGATGAAAAACTGTTTTTT.